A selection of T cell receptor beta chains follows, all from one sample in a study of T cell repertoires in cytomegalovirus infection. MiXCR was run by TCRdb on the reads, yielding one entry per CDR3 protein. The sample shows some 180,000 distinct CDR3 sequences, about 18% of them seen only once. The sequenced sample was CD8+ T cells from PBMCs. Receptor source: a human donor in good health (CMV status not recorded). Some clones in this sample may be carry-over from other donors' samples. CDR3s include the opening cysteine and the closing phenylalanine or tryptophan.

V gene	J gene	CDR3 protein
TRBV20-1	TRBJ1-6	CSATLGENDSPLHF
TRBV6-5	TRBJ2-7	CASSYSGATYEQYF
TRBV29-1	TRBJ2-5	CSVPLGSQETQYF
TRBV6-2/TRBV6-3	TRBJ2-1	CASSYSRGFEQFF
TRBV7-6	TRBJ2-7	CASSPLGRSIYNPTYEQYF
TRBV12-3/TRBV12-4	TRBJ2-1	CASRRTVRNNEQFF
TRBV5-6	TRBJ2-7	CASSLLPGERGSYEQYF
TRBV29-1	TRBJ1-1	CSVMTGGTYTEAFF
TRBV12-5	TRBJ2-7	CASGLVRQQAYEQYF
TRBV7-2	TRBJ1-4	CASSFTGGTNEKLFF
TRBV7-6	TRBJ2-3	CASSLRLALRTDTQYF
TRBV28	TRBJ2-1	CASSLTGEGYNEQFF
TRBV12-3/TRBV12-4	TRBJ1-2	CASSLVIRDGGDGYTF
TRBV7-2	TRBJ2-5	CASSLGQNSWLQETQYF
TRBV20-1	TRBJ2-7	CSVPKQGARYSYEQYF
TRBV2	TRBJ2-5	CASSEAATYF
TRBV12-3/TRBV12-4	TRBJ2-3	CASSLALTDTQYF
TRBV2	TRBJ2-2	CASSWDIRNHTGELFF
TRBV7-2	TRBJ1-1	CASRLNRGRATEAFF
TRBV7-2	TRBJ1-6	CASSEEPHTSPLHF
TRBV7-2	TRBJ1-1	CASSTEDGLNTEAFF
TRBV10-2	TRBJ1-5	CASSESGQPQHF
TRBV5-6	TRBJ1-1	CASSLEGFAEAFF
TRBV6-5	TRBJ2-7	CASKLVPGSKYEQYF
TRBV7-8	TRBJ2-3	CASTAEAFWTSGGVVADTQYF
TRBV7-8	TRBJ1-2	CASSLARVNPGNYGYTF
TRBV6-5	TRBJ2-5	CASSYRTGHQETQYF
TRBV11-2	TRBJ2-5	CASSLDMRPRGETQYF
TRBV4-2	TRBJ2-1	CASSRTGGNEQFF
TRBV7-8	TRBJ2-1	CASSLGRASSYNEQFF
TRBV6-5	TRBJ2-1	CASSLTDGNEQFF
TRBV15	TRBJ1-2	CATSSGGPGGYTF
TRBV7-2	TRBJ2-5	CASRKSRRGQETQYF
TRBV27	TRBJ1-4	CASTTGTNEKLFF
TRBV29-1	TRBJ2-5	CSVTGEWETQYF
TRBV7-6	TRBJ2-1	CASSFTPPSGGNEQFF
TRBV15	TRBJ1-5	CATSRGDRGVQPQHF
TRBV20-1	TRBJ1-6	CSARDRDRGSYNSPLHF
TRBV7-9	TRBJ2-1	CASGESRDRGRNEQFF
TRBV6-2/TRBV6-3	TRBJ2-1	CASSYSRDGNEQFF
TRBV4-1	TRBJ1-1	CASSLIPGNTEAFF
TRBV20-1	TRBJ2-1	CSAGGGWTETSSYNEQFF
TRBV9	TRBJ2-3	CASSDYRANTQYF
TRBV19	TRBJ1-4	CASSILGPQGRINEKLFF
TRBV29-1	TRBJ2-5	CSVEGETQYF
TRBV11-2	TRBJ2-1	CASSLRQGGNEQFF
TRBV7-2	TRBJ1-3	CASSPSRMGQASSGNTIYF
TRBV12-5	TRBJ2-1	CASSELEQFF
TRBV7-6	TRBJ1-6	CASSLSPTVDSPLHF
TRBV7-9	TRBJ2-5	CASSLPGGSQETQYF
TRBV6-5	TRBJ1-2	CASSYGLGYGYTF
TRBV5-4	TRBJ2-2	CASSSATGHTGELFF
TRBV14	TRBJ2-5	CASSPVRRKNQETQYF
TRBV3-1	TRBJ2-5	CASSQPRTGQETQYF
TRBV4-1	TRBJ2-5	CASSQVQGEETQYF
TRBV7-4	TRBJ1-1	CASRPRGETEAFF
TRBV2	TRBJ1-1	CASRGARSTFF
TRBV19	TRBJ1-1	CASKGRLNTEAFF
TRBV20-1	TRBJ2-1	CSARALPGLAGQINEQFF